The sequence of this TCR beta chain was determined in a study of Graves' ophthalmopathy and Graves' hyperthyroidism. Study context: Peripheral blood (taken before any treatment) was collected at initial diagnosis.

Notes on the study in general: Blood was where most expanded thyroid clonotypes above 0.001 frequency also turned up.

The sequenced template was RNA, covering the TCR beta CDR3 region. RT-PCR with HTBI primers came first, then second-round multiplex PCR. TCRdb passed the multiplex PCR reads through MiXCR, listing each CDR3 protein once. Altogether about 150,000 distinct CDR3 sequences are present, about 40% being singletons, with the ten largest covering roughly 5.2%. Where ophthalmopathy was present, donors had moderate-to-severe activity, CAS ≥3, NOSPECS ≥4 and duration under 3 months. Fresh peripheral blood, around 9.8 ml, was the PBMC source. This clonotype was recorded many times. The antigen is undetermined. CDR1 MDHEN and CDR2 SYDVKM come from the germline V gene. This CDR3 is 14 amino acids long. Germline trimming cut 10 bases from V and 0 bases from J; bases unmatched to any gene: 6.

The source material was peripheral blood. This rearrangement joins TRBV28 to TRBJ1-5; TRBD1 matches 7 bases. The receptor was isolated from a woman in her thirties or forties with Graves' ophthalmopathy. Written as DNA, the CDR3 is TGTGCCATCCCGGACAGGAATAGCAATCAGCCCCAGCATTTT. Its protein is CAIPDRNSNQPQHF.